A selection of T cell receptor beta chains follows, all from one sample in a study of blood T cell repertoires in COVID-19. Method: immunoSEQ multiplex PCR; TCRdb's copy keeps in-frame clones and lacks some. The table shows around 320,000 clones, with approximately 88% occurring only once. Sequencing input: peripheral blood. These receptor sequences come from a woman younger than 45 who had recovered from COVID-19. Each CDR3 is given with its conserved first and last residue. Fields, in order: CDR3 protein, V gene, J gene.

CDR3: CASSQDLTTEAFF; V: TRBV14; J: TRBJ1-1
CDR3: CASSTGVPSSYEQYF; V: TRBV5-1; J: TRBJ2-7
CDR3: CSATGTGNNEQFF; V: TRBV29-1; J: TRBJ2-1
CDR3: CASSPDRIKAFF; V: TRBV6-5; J: TRBJ1-1
CDR3: CASSEARQAIYEQYF; V: TRBV6-1; J: TRBJ2-7
CDR3: CASIGGATNTEAFF; V: TRBV2; J: TRBJ1-1
CDR3: CASSPQGGTNTEAFF; V: TRBV7-9; J: TRBJ1-1
CDR3: CASRRRSGSYEQYF; V: TRBV19; J: TRBJ2-7
CDR3: CASSPQTSGGPGDEQFF; V: TRBV7-2; J: TRBJ2-1
CDR3: CASSWTFRDNEQFF; V: TRBV28; J: TRBJ2-1
CDR3: CASSLPGQGFRTEAFF; V: TRBV7-8; J: TRBJ1-1
CDR3: CASSSQGFDGYTF; V: TRBV5-8; J: TRBJ1-2
CDR3: CASSYRGTGEETQYF; V: TRBV6-2/TRBV6-3; J: TRBJ2-5
CDR3: CATSGQTNQPQHF; V: TRBV15; J: TRBJ1-5
CDR3: CASSKQGNTEAFF; V: TRBV12-3/TRBV12-4; J: TRBJ1-1
CDR3: CASRPLQAPNTEAFF; V: TRBV9; J: TRBJ1-1
CDR3: CATRSDQGQGRYGYTF; V: TRBV15; J: TRBJ1-2
CDR3: CASSTGYEQYF; V: TRBV3-1/TRBV3-2; J: TRBJ2-7
CDR3: CASSLERASSYEQYF; V: TRBV6-5; J: TRBJ2-7
CDR3: CASSRGGKNIQYF; V: TRBV19; J: TRBJ2-4
CDR3: CASSLTGDAGELFF; V: TRBV5-1; J: TRBJ2-2
CDR3: CASSPRDRGILQPQHF; V: TRBV2; J: TRBJ1-5
CDR3: CASSLVQGCNQPQHF; V: TRBV7-7; J: TRBJ1-5
CDR3: CASSPETKAVYEQYF; V: TRBV7-9; J: TRBJ2-7
CDR3: CAWSREFPLHF; V: TRBV30; J: TRBJ1-6
CDR3: CASSHGLPNTEAFF; V: TRBV3-1/TRBV3-2; J: TRBJ1-1
CDR3: CASSLEIRIANTGELFF; V: TRBV7-9; J: TRBJ2-2
CDR3: CASSGQHTGELFF; V: TRBV25-1; J: TRBJ2-2
CDR3: CASSIQTGSSYNEQFF; V: TRBV9; J: TRBJ2-1
CDR3: CASSPRGGAGANVLTF; V: TRBV7-3; J: TRBJ2-6
CDR3: CASSSPSAKSNQPQHF; V: TRBV28; J: TRBJ1-5
CDR3: CASSSKTHGVGEQYF; V: TRBV5-1; J: TRBJ2-7
CDR3: CASSTTGVANEKLFF; V: TRBV19; J: TRBJ1-4
CDR3: CASSLSWGQDGYTF; V: TRBV5-1; J: TRBJ1-2
CDR3: CASSLGRDRGRPYEQYF; V: TRBV7-2; J: TRBJ2-7
CDR3: CASSSNRGSNEKLFF; V: TRBV6-5; J: TRBJ1-4
CDR3: CASMSGGRYNEQFF; V: TRBV7-2; J: TRBJ2-1
CDR3: CASSQGTGMGDTIYF; V: TRBV4-1; J: TRBJ1-3
CDR3: CASSRLASRYEQYF; V: TRBV14; J: TRBJ2-7
CDR3: CASSSPGHSSNQPQHF; V: TRBV28; J: TRBJ1-5
CDR3: CASMARGGRDTQYF; V: TRBV28; J: TRBJ2-3
CDR3: CACSRDSGIYEQYF; V: TRBV30; J: TRBJ2-7